These T cell receptor beta chains were read from a single sample in a study of blood T cell repertoires in COVID-19. Here immunoSEQ multiplex PCR was the method, and the copy in TCRdb shows in-frame clones only, minus some. The sample carries about 380,000 clones, around 90% recorded once. The sequenced material came from peripheral blood. Receptors originate from a young man with active or convalescent COVID-19. Each CDR3 is given with its conserved first and last residue. The D gene is left open where the match is weak. Size is omitted from some rows. Given values are once, few, many or a class for expanded clones.

TRBD1	TRBV19	.	TRBJ2-1	TGTGCCAGTAAAACCGGGACAGCCGACGGTGAGCAGTTCTTC	CASKTGTADGEQFF
TRBD1	TRBV6-5	.	TRBJ1-1	TGTGCCAGCAGTTACGGGACAGCCTCTTACACTGAAGCTTTCTTT	CASSYGTASYTEAFF
.	TRBV18	.	TRBJ1-6	TGTGCCAGCTCACCCCGGACAGAGTATAATTCACCCCTCCACTTT	CASSPRTEYNSPLHF
.	TRBV4-3	.	TRBJ1-5	TGCGCCAGCAGCCGCTCGGCCAGGGGCAATCAGCCCCAGCATTTT	CASSRSARGNQPQHF
.	TRBV5-4	.	TRBJ2-5	TGTGCCAGCAGCTTGGGGGCCAGTCAAGAGACCCAGTACTTC	CASSLGASQETQYF
.	TRBV7-8	.	TRBJ1-6	TGTGCCAGCAGCTTAGTATCAGGGTGGAATTCACCCCTCCACTTT	CASSLVSGWNSPLHF
TRBD2	TRBV19	.	TRBJ2-1	TGTGCCAGTGCTAGCGGGCCCAATGAGCAGTTCTTC	CASASGPNEQFF
TRBD1	TRBV7-9	.	TRBJ2-7	TGTGCCAGCAGCTTGATCGGACAGGGAACCTACGAGCAGTACTTC	CASSLIGQGTYEQYF
TRBD1	TRBV27	once	TRBJ2-7	TGTGCCAGCCGAGACAGGGGGCGAGGGAACTCCTACGAGCAGTACTTC	CASRDRGRGNSYEQYF
TRBD1	TRBV7-3	.	TRBJ2-7	TGTGCCAGCAGCCCCTCGAACAGGGGGCTCGAGCAGTACTTC	CASSPSNRGLEQYF
.	TRBV27	.	TRBJ2-2	TGTGCCAGCAGTTTTTGGCAGGACACCGGGGAGCTGTTTTTT	CASSFWQDTGELFF
TRBD1	TRBV6-1	.	TRBJ1-1	TGTGCCAGCAGTGAGAAAGACAGGGACGCCTTCTTT	CASSEKDRDAFF
.	TRBV28	.	TRBJ2-1	TGTGCCAGCAGTCCAACGGCCTATGGACTCCAGGAGGGTTCCTACAATGAGCAGTTCTTC	CASSPTAYGLQEGSYNEQFF
.	TRBV7-6	few	TRBJ2-7	TGTGCCAGCAGCCATAACCAGTACGAGCAGTACTTC	CASSHNQYEQYF
.	TRBV28	few	TRBJ2-1	TGTGCCAGCAGTTTTAGCCTAGACTCCTACAATGAGCAGTTCTTC	CASSFSLDSYNEQFF
.	TRBV5-6	.	TRBJ2-7	TGTGCCAGCAGCTTGATCGGGTTCAACTACGAGCAGTACTTC	CASSLIGFNYEQYF